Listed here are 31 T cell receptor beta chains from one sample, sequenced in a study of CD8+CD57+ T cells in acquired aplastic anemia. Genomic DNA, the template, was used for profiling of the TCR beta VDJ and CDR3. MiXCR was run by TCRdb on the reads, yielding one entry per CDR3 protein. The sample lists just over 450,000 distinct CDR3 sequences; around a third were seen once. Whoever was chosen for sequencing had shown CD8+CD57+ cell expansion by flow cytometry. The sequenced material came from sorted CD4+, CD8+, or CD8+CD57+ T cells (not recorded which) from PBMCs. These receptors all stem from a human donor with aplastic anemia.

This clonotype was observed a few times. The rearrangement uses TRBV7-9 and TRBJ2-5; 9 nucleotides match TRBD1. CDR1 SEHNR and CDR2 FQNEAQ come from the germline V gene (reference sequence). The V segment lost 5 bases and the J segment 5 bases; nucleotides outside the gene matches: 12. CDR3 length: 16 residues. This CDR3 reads CASSPGQGLTGETQYF. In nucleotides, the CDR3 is TGTGCCAGCAGCCCCGGACAGGGGCTGACGGGGGAGACCCAGTACTTC.

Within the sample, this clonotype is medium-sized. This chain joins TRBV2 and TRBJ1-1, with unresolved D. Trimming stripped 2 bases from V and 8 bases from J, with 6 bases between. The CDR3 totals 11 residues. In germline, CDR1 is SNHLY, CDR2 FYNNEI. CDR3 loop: CASSELGEAFF. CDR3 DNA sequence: TGTGCCAGCAGTGAACTGGGGGAAGCTTTCTTT.

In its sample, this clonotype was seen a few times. The CDR3 is CASIPGLAGANEQFF. As DNA, the CDR3 is TGTGCCAGCATCCCGGGGCTAGCGGGAGCCAATGAGCAGTTCTTC. J is TRBJ2-1 and V is TRBV11-3, with TRBD2 identical over 10 bases. Per germline, CDR1 SGHNT and CDR2 YENEEA. The CDR3 loop spans 15 amino acids. Trimming took 7 bases from V and 6 from J; bases not matched to a gene: 9.

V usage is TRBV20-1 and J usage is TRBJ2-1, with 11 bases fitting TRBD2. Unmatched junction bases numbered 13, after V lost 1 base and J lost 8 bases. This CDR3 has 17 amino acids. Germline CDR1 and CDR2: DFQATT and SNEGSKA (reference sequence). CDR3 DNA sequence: TGCAGTGCTAGAGGAGGGGCAACTAGCGGGGGCGGGGATGAGCAGTTCTTC. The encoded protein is CSARGGATSGGGDEQFF.

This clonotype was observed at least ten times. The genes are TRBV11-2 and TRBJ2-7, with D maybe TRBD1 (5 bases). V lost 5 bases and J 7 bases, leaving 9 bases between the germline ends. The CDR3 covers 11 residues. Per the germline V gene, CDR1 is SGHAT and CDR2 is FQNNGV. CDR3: CASSNSGEQYF. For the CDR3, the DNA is TGTGCCAGCAGCAATTCAGGGGAGCAGTACTTC.

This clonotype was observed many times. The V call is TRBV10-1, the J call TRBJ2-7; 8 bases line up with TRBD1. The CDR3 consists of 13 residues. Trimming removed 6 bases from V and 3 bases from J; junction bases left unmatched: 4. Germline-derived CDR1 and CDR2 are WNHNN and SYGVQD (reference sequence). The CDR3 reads CASSRGQGYEQYF. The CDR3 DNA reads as TGCGCCAGCAGCCGAGGACAGGGCTACGAGCAGTACTTC.

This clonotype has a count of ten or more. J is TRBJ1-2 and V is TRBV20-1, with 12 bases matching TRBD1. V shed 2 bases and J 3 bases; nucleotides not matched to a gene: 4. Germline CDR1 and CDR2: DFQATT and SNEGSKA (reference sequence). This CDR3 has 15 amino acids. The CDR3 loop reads CSARKGTGGYYGYTF. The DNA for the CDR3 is TGCAGTGCTAGAAAGGGGACAGGGGGCTACTATGGCTACACCTTC.

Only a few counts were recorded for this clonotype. The DNA for the CDR3 is TGTGCCAGCAGTGCTTCACCCCTAATCACAGATACGCAGTATTTT. It translates to CASSASPLITDTQYF. The rearrangement links TRBV2 to TRBJ2-3; D is undetermined. The CDR3 contains 15 residues. V lost 4 bases and J 2 bases, leaving 13 bases between the germline ends. The germline V gene has CDR1 SNHLY and CDR2 FYNNEI. Supplemented by reference TRBV2 and TRBJ2-3, the full variable domain reads EPEVTQTPSHQVTQMGQEVILRCVPISNHLYFYWYRQILGQKVEFLVSFYNNEISEKSEIFDDQFSVERPDGSNFTLKIRSTKLEDSAMYFCASSASPLITDTQYFGPGTRLTVL.

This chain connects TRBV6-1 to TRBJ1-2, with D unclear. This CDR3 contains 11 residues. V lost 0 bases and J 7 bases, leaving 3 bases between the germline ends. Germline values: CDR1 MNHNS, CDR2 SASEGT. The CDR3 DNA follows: TGTGCCAGCAGTGAAGCGCTTGGCTACACCTTC. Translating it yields CASSEALGYTF.

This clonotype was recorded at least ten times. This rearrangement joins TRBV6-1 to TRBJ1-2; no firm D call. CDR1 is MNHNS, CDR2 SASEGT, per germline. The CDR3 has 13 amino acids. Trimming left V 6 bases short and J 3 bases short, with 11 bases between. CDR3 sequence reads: CASRVQEDYGYTF. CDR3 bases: TGTGCCAGCAGAGTGCAGGAGGACTATGGCTACACCTTC.

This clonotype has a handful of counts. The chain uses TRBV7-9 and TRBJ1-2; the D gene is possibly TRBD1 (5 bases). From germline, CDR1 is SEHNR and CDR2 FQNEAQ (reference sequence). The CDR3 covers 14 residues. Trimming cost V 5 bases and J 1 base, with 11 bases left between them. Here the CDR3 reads CASSPSGSNYGYTF. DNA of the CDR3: TGTGCCAGCAGCCCGTCAGGGAGTAACTATGGCTACACCTTC.

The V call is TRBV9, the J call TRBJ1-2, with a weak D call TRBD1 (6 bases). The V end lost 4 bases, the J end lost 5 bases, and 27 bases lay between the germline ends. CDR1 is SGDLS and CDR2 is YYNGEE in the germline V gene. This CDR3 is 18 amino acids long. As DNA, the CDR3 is TGTGCCAGCAGCACCGATGGAGTTCAGGGGCTAACCCGGTATGGCTACACCTTC. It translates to CASSTDGVQGLTRYGYTF.

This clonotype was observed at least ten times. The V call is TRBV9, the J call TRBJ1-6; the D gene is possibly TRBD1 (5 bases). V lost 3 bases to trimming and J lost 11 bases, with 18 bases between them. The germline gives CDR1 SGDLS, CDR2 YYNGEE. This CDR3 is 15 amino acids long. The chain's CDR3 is CASSGTGWAETPLHF. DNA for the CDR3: TGTGCCAGCAGCGGCACAGGATGGGCCGAGACACCCCTCCACTTT.

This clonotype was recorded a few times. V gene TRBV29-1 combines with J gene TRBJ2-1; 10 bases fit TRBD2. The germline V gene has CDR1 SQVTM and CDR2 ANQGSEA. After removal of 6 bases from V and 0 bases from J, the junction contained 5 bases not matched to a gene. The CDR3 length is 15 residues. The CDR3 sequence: CSVAGLANSYNEQFF. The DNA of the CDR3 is TGCAGCGTCGCGGGACTAGCGAACTCCTACAATGAGCAGTTCTTC.

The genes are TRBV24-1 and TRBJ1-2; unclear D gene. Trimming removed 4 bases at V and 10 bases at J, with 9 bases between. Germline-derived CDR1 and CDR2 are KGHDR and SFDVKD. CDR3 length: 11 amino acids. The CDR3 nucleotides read TGTGCCACCAGTGAAGTAGGCCTCTACACCTTC. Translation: CATSEVGLYTF.

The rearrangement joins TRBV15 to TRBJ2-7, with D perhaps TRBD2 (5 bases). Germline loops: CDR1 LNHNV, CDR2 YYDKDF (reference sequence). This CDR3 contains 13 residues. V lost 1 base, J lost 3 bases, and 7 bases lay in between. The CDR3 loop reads CATSRGEIYEQYF. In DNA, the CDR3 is TGTGCCACCAGCAGAGGGGAGATCTACGAGCAGTACTTC.

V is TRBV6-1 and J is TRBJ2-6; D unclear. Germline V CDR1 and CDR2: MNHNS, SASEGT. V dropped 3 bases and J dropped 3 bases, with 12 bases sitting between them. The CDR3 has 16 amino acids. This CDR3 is CASSEPSWYGANVLTF. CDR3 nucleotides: TGTGCCAGCAGTGAGCCGTCGTGGTATGGGGCCAACGTCCTGACTTTC.

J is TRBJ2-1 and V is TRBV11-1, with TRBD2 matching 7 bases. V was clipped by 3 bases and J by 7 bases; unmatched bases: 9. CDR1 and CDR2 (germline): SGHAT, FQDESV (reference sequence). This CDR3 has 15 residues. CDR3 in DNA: TGTGCCAGCAGCTTGGGTGGGGGACTAATAAATGAGCAGTTCTTC. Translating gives CASSLGGGLINEQFF.

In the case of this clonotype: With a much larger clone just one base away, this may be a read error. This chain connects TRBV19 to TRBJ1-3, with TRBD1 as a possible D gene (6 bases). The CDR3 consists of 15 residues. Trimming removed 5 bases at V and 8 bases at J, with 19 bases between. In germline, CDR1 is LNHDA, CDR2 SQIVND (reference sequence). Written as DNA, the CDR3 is TGTGCCAGTAGTTTCCAGGGGAATACGGGAGACACCATATATTTT. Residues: CASSFQGNTGDTIYF.

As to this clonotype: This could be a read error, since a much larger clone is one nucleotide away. The CDR3 here is CATSRDYVCGQENYGYTF. Here the CDR3 DNA reads TGTGCCACCAGCAGAGATTATGTTTGCGGACAGGAGAACTATGGCTACACCTTC. The chain recombines TRBV15 with TRBJ1-2, with 7 bases identical to TRBD1. Germline trimming cut 0 bases from V and 2 bases from J; bases unmatched to any gene: 12. This CDR3 has 18 amino acids. CDR1 is LNHNV, CDR2 YYDKDF, per germline (reference sequence).

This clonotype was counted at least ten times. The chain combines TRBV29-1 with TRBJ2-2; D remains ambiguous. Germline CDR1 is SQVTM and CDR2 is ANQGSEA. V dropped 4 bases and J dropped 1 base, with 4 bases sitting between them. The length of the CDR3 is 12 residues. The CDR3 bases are TGCAGCGTTGCTAGGAACACCGGGGAGCTGTTTTTT. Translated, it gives CSVARNTGELFF.

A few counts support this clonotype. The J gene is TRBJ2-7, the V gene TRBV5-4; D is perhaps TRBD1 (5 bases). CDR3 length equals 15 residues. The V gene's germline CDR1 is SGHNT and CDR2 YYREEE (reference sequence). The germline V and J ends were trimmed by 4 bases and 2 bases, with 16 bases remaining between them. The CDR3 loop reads CASSRILTEPYEQYF. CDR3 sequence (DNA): TGTGCCAGCAGCCGGATACTGACAGAGCCCTACGAGCAGTACTTC. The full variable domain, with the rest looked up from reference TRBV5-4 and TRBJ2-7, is ETGVTQSPTHLIKTRGQQVTLRCSSQSGHNTVSWYQQALGQGPQFIFQYYREEENGRGNFPPRFSGLQFPNYSSELNVNALELDDSALYLCASSRILTEPYEQYFGPGTRLTVT.

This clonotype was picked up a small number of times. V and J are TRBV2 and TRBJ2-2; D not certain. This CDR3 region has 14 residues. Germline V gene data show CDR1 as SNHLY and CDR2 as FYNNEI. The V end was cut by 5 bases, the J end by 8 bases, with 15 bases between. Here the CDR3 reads CASSQIQSSGELFF. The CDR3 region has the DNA TGTGCCAGCAGTCAAATACAGTCTTCGGGGGAGCTGTTTTTT.

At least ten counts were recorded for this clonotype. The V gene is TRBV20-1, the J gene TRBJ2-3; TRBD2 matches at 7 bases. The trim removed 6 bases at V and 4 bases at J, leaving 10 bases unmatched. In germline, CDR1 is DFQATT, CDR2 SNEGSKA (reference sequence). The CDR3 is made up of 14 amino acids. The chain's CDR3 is CSAGPGGSSDTQYF. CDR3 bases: TGCAGTGCAGGCCCCGGCGGGAGCTCAGATACGCAGTATTTT.

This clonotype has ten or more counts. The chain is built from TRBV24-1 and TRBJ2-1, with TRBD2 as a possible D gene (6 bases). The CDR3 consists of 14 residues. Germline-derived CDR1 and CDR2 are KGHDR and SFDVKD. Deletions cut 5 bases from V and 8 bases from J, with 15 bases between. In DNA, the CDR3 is TGTGCCACCAGTGGGCGGGGCCCAAACCATGAGCAGTTCTTC. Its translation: CATSGRGPNHEQFF.

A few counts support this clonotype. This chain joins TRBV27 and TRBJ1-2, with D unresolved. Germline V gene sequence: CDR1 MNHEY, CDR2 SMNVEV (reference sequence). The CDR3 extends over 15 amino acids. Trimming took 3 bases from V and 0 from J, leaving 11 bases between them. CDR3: CASSLQAASNYGYTF. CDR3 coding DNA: TGTGCCAGCAGTTTGCAGGCCGCGTCTAACTATGGCTACACCTTC.

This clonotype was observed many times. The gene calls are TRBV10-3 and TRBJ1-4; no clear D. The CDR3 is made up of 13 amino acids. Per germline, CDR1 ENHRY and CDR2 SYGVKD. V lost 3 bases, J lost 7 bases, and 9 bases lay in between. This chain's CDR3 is CAISDRKGEKLFF. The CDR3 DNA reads TGTGCCATCAGTGACAGGAAGGGTGAAAAACTGTTTTTT.

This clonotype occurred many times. For the CDR3, the DNA is TGCAGTGCTGGTTTAGCGGGACTTGGCGAGCAGTACTTC. Translated, it gives CSAGLAGLGEQYF. V is TRBV20-1 and J is TRBJ2-7; 8 bases match TRBD2. Germline-derived CDR1 and CDR2 are DFQATT and SNEGSKA (reference sequence). The CDR3 extends over 13 amino acids. V gave up 5 bases and J gave up 6 bases; unmatched junction bases: 9.

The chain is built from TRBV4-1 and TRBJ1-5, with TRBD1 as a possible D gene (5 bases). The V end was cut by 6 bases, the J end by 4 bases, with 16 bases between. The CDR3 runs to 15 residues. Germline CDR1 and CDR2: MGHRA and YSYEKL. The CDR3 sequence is CASSQAGTRNQPQHF. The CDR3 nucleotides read TGCGCCAGCAGTCAGGCCGGGACCCGGAATCAGCCCCAGCATTTT.

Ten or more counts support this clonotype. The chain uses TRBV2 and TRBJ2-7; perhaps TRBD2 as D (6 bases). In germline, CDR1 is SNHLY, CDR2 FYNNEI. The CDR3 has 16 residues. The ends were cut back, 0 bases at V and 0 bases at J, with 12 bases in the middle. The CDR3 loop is CASSEARDLSSYEQYF. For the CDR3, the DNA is TGTGCCAGCAGTGAAGCGAGGGACTTAAGCTCCTACGAGCAGTACTTC.

The CDR3 spells CASSQDRIGVKYYGYTF. The CDR3 DNA sequence: TGTGCCAGCAGCCAAGATCGCATCGGGGTTAAGTACTATGGCTACACCTTC. The genes are TRBV3-1 and TRBJ1-2; D gene unclear. V was pared by 0 bases and J by 3 bases, with 17 bases between. Germline values: CDR1 LGHDT, CDR2 YNNKEL (reference sequence). The length of the CDR3 is 17 residues.